Here is one T cell receptor (beta chain) with its context. Its antigen is unknown. The table came from immunoSEQ multiplex PCR; TCRdb's copy has only in-frame clones and leaves some out. The sample yields roughly 50,000 clones, 85% to 90% seen once. Time point given: recipient sample about 28 days before transplant, after cytoreduction. Deletions cut 0 bases from V and 3 bases from J, with 10 bases between. Germline-derived CDR1 and CDR2 are SGDLS and YYNGEE. This CDR3 is 15 amino acids long. This record belongs to a study of T cell clonotyping in hematopoietic cell transplantation. At the level of the study: Pretransplant recipient samples were taken after cytoreduction.

Study conclusions and caveats: Graft donor and pretransplant recipient Inverse Simpson Index values predicted broader posttransplant TCR diversity. Cells were unsorted, so CD4 and CD8 contributions were not separated.

The TCR was taken from a man aged 55 to 69 with biphenotypic leukemia. Some clones in this sample may be carry-over from other donors' samples. The V call is TRBV9, the J call TRBJ2-1; D might be TRBD1 or TRBD2, each matching 5 bases. The source was peripheral blood mononuclear cells, collected before stem cell transplant. The CDR3 DNA reads TGTGCCAGCAGCGTAGGACAGCGGATCTACAATGAGCAGTTCTTC. It specifies CASSVGQRIYNEQFF.